What follows are 8 T cell receptor beta chains derived from one specimen sequenced in a study of vaccination and CD4 T cells after COVID-19. These receptors' targets are unknown. The assay that was used to sequence DNA from cultured CD4+ T cells was the Oncomine TCR Beta short-read assay. TCRdb reanalysed the PCR reads using MiXCR and keeps one entry per CDR3 protein. This table holds about 15,000 distinct CDR3 sequences, around a third found once. Treatment in this sample: roughly nine-day PBMC culture with coronavirus spike peptide pools or control peptides (ViraFEST assay). The sample in question was CD4+ T cells from blood, cultured in vitro, obtained after SARS-CoV-2 vaccination. The receptors derive from a human donor who had recovered from COVID-19.

There are a few counts of this clonotype. Here the CDR3 DNA reads TGCAGTGCTAGAGCGTCCGGGACAGATAACACTGAAGCTTTCTTT. Translating it yields CSARASGTDNTEAFF. The rearrangement uses TRBV20-1 and TRBJ1-1; the match to TRBD1 covers 7 bases. Germline lookup yields CDR1 DFQATT and CDR2 SNEGSKA (reference sequence). Trimming at V came to 1 base and at J to 2 bases, leaving 7 bases not matched to a gene. This CDR3 region has 15 residues.

The chain couples TRBV18 to TRBJ1-1; possibly TRBD1 for D (6 bases). The CDR3 spans 15 residues. Germline CDR1 and CDR2: KGHSH and LQKENI. V was cut by 3 bases and J by 1 base, with 12 bases left in between. Written as DNA, the CDR3 is TGTGCCAGCTCACCGCTAGGACAGAAGAACACTGAAGCTTTCTTT. It codes for CASSPLGQKNTEAFF.

The J gene is TRBJ2-1, the V gene TRBV20-1, with a tentative D call TRBD2 (7 bases). The V end was cut by 1 base, the J end by 10 bases, with 11 bases between. Germline V gives CDR1 DFQATT, CDR2 SNEGSKA (reference sequence). This CDR3 is 12 amino acids long. The CDR3 reads CSARVGGREQFF. Here the CDR3 DNA reads TGCAGTGCTAGAGTCGGGGGGCGGGAGCAGTTCTTC.

The chain employs TRBV6-2 or TRBV6-3 and TRBJ2-5; TRBD2 is a possible D gene (6 bases). Germline loops: CDR1 MNHEY, CDR2 SVGEGT. Trimming left V 7 bases short and J 5 bases short, with 14 bases between. This CDR3 contains 13 residues. The CDR3 sequence: CASTSRGIETQYF. The CDR3, as DNA: TGTGCCAGCACTTCCCGGGGGATCGAGACCCAGTACTTC.

Here the CDR3 reads CASSQGLAGVIYNEQFF. CDR3 in DNA: TGCGCCAGCAGCCAAGGACTAGCGGGAGTTATATACAATGAGCAGTTCTTC. This rearrangement joins TRBV4-1 to TRBJ2-1, with 12 bases fitting TRBD2. The CDR3 covers 17 residues. V shed 1 base, J shed 4 bases, and the junction held 5 bases outside the gene matches. Germline V gives CDR1 MGHRA, CDR2 YSYEKL.

In this sample, this clonotype turned up a few times. The chain links TRBV15 to TRBJ2-3, with D perhaps matching TRBD2 (6 bases). This CDR3 has 16 amino acids. Germline lookup yields CDR1 LNHNV and CDR2 YYDKDF (reference sequence). Trimming left V 0 bases short and J 1 base short, with 11 bases between. This chain's CDR3 is CATSRDMGGGTDTQYF. In DNA, the CDR3 is TGTGCCACCAGCAGAGACATGGGCGGGGGCACAGATACGCAGTATTTT.

This sequence joins TRBV5-1 and TRBJ1-5; D remains ambiguous. This CDR3 region has 14 residues. In germline, CDR1 is SGHRS, CDR2 YFSETQ. Trimming removed 0 bases from V and 3 bases from J, with 7 bases in between. The CDR3 protein is CASSLAGPNQPQHF. The CDR3 DNA follows: TGCGCCAGCAGCTTGGCCGGTCCCAATCAGCCCCAGCATTTT.

The V call is TRBV20-1, the J call TRBJ1-5, with D unclear. The CDR3 spans 13 residues. Germline lookup yields CDR1 DFQATT and CDR2 SNEGSKA (reference sequence). With 0 bases removed from V and 6 bases from J, the gap between germline ends came to 9 bases. CDR3 sequence (DNA): TGCAGTGCTAGAGATTTTCTGGGTCAGCCCCAGCATTTT. This codes for CSARDFLGQPQHF.